This TCR beta chain was profiled in a study of cytomegalovirus exposure and HLA in healthy donors. As for the study in general: Researchers found that more than 70% of fewer than 450 genotyped donors fell within the Caucasian-associated ancestry cluster.

Worth noting for this clone: What it binds is not known.

Both 60 Vbeta primers and 13 Jbeta primers went into the PCR. This table comes from immunoSEQ multiplex PCR, and its TCRdb copy is limited to in-frame clones, with some not included. The table has approximately 160,000 clones, around four fifths seen once; the top ten hold approximately 2%. Per the germline V gene, CDR1 is SGHDT and CDR2 is YYEEEE. This CDR3 spans 13 amino acids. V lost 3 bases and J lost 8; bases outside the gene matches: 7. Findings and caveats of the study: Among TCR beta chains of equal frequency, HLA-associated ones were more clonally expanded in a later analysis. Several top significant clusters appeared, in a later analysis, to be linked to common viral pathogens. Researchers had no immune exposure information except CMV serostatus available.

The rearrangement joins TRBV5-6 to TRBJ1-2; TRBD1 aligns across 7 bases. The origin of this receptor is a woman between 18 and 29 years old in good health and CMV-seronegative. Material: PBMCs. CDR3 DNA sequence: TGTGCCAGCAGCTCATTGACAGGGTACGGCTACACCTTC. Translation gives CASSSLTGYGYTF.